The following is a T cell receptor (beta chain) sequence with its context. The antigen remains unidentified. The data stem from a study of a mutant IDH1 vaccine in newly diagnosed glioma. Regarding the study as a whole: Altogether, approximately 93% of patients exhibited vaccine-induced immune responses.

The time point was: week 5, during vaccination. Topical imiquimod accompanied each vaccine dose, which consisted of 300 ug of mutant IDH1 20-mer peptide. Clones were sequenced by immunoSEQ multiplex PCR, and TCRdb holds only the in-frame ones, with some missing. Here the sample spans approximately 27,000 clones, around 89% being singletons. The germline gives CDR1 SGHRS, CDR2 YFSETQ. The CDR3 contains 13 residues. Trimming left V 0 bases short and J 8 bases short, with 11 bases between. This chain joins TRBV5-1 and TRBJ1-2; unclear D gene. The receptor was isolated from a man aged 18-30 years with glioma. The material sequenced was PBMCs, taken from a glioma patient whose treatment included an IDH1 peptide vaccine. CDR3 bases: TGCGCCAGCAGCTTGGAAGACGGGTACGGCTACACCTTC. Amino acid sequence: CASSLEDGYGYTF.